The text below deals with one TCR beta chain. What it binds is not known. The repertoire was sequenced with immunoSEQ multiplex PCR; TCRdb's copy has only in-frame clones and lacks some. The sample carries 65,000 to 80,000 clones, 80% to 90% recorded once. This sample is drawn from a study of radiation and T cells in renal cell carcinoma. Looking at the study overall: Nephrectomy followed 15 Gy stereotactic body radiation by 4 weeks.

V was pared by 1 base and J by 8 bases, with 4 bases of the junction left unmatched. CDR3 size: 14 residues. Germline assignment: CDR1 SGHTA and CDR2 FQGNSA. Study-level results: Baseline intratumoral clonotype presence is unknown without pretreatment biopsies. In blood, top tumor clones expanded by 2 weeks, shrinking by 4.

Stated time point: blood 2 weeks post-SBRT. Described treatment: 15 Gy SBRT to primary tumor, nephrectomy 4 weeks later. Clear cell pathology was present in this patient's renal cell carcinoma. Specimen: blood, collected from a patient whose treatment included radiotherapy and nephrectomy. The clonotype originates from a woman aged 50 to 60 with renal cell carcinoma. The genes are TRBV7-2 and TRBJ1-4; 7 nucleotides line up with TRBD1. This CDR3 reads CASSLGQGSEKLFF. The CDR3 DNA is TGTGCCAGCAGCTTAGGACAGGGTAGCGAAAAACTGTTTTTT.